This T cell receptor beta chain was captured by sequencing in a study of shared clonotypes between healthy human individuals. Naive CD8 cells comprised CD45RO-negative, CCR7-positively selected cells, excluding terminally differentiated effector memory CD45RA+ cells. V gave up 5 bases and J gave up 4 bases; unmatched junction bases: 6. Germline lookup yields CDR1 SGHTA and CDR2 FQGNSA. There are 14 residues in the CDR3. Assay used: immunoSEQ multiplex PCR; TCRdb lists only in-frame clones, some missing. Of a few hundred thousand clones in the sample, over 95% were seen once. The rearrangement links TRBV7-2 to TRBJ2-7; TRBD2 aligns across 9 bases. Sequenced material: naive CD8+ T cells sorted from blood. This clonotype was obtained from a woman younger than 45 in good health. CDR3 in amino acids: CASSPSGRKYEQYF. The CDR3 DNA sequence: TGTGCCAGCAGCCCCAGCGGGAGGAAATACGAGCAGTACTTC.